The subject of this entry is one T cell receptor (beta chain). Its cognate antigen has yet to be identified. Base qualities are not at hand, and no much larger clone is one base apart. This entry is derived from a study of blood T cell repertoires in COVID-19 (dated by TCRdb to about 2020). Regarding the research as a whole: Samples from collaborators originated in the United States, Italy and Spain and spanned both the acute and convalescent phases of COVID-19. The prospective study material was composed of cDNA or gDNA derived from T cells, B-cell-depleted T cells, or PBMCs. Deeply sampled blood TCRbeta repertoires from subjects exposed to, actively infected with, or recovered from COVID-19 were included in the dataset. The repertoires were made available in a free public database intended to serve as a resource for research on the immune response to SARS-CoV-2. Samples came from the ongoing ImmuneRACE study (first 160 participants) plus 1,254 subjects from 6 global collaborators. The sample metadata nearly always contained a de-identified subject ID, COVID-19 status, age in years and sex. HLA class I and class II types, where available, came from metadata supplied by the sample provider rather than from assay-based typing.

In the prospective study, participants were roughly 18 to 89 years old, resided in around 25 geographic areas of the United States, and were enrolled through a virtual design. In the prospective study, participants were assigned to cohorts based on the clinical history participants reported in a screening survey and a study questionnaire. For ImmuneRACE Cohort 3, a participant was defined as recovered based on two consecutive negative NP/OP PCR tests, clearance by a healthcare professional, or resolution of symptoms. In the prospective study, whole blood, serum and a nasopharyngeal or oropharyngeal swab were collected from each participant by mobile phlebotomists. Over an approximately 2-month period, participants in the prospective study had the option of providing additional blood draws and questionnaires. Blood samples from the prospective study were shipped frozen or at room temperature prior to DNA extraction.

The immunoSEQ Assay, a bias-controlled multiplex PCR, was used to amplify TCRbeta CDR3 regions from genomic DNA. Concerning the study's data processing: Nucleated cell counts per sample were estimated from amplification of reference gene primers within the assay. To quantify the absolute abundance of each unique TCRbeta CDR3 rearrangement, sequence reads were collapsed and filtered. For each sample, productive Simpson clonality was calculated by taking the square root of Simpson's diversity index across productive rearrangements. TCRdb's version of the immuneACCESS table is confined to in-frame rearrangements and falls short of the full clone set. An unresolved V gene accounts for under half of the shortfall where checked; the remainder is of unknown origin. The V and J calls and clone size are taken from that table; D and trimming were inferred from the DNA. The sample table records around 250,000 clones; more than 75% of these occur just once. The ten largest clones capture roughly 1.6% of the sample.

From the germline V gene (reference sequence), CDR1 is LNHDA and CDR2 is SQIVND. CDR3 length: 14 amino acids, cysteine to phenylalanine. Of the read, only the CDR3 DNA is kept; its 42 bases are in frame from base 1. The V end gives up 6 bases and the J end 3 bases, leaving 4 bases in the junction not matched to a gene. What the work shows at the level of the full study, not this receptor alone: The amount of clinical and demographic metadata varied by source and participant and was provided uncurated.

This TCR was sampled from a woman between 50 and 59 years old who had recovered from COVID-19. The material sequenced was PBMCs or T cells enriched from blood (not recorded which). The V gene is TRBV19 and the J gene is TRBJ2-2; 7 central nucleotides agree with TRBD2. The sequence in DNA is TGTGCCAGTAGCAACCGGGGGGACACCGGGGAGCTGTTTTTT. Its protein is CASSNRGDTGELFF.